These T cell receptor beta chains were read from a single sample in a study of blood T cell repertoires in COVID-19. Sequencing used immunoSEQ multiplex PCR; TCRdb keeps in-frame clones, though not all of them. The sample comprises 170,000 or so clones, about 88% of which are singletons, and about 6.5% rests with the top ten. Sequenced sample: PBMCs or T cells enriched from blood (not recorded which). The receptors come from a woman aged 45 to 65 who had recovered from COVID-19. CDR3s include the opening cysteine and the closing phenylalanine or tryptophan.

CDR3 length: 16
V gene: TRBV9
J gene: TRBJ2-1
CDR3 protein: CASTQRAGDPTNEQFF

CDR3 length: 14
V gene: TRBV7-2
J gene: TRBJ1-1
CDR3 protein: CASSASGVSTEAFF

CDR3 length: 15
V gene: TRBV18
J gene: TRBJ1-1
CDR3 protein: CASSPIFGDGTEAFF

CDR3 length: 14
V gene: TRBV7-2
J gene: TRBJ2-7
CDR3 protein: CASSLTGSSYEQYF

CDR3 length: 15
V gene: TRBV29-1
J gene: TRBJ1-1
CDR3 protein: CSVGVQGLGNTEAFF

CDR3 length: 13
V gene: TRBV10-3
J gene: TRBJ1-2
CDR3 protein: CAIAQGSDYGYTF

CDR3 length: 15
V gene: TRBV27
J gene: TRBJ2-3
CDR3 protein: CASSLSLAWTDTQYF

CDR3 length: 13
V gene: TRBV7-2
J gene: TRBJ2-3
CDR3 protein: CASSQAGPDTQYF

CDR3 length: 16
V gene: TRBV5-1
J gene: TRBJ2-2
CDR3 protein: CASREALGGNTGELFF

CDR3 length: 16
V gene: TRBV19
J gene: TRBJ2-3
CDR3 protein: CASSRVAGFYTDTQYF

CDR3 length: 14
V gene: TRBV19
J gene: TRBJ2-7
CDR3 protein: CASSISSGSYEQYF

CDR3 length: 12
V gene: TRBV30
J gene: TRBJ2-7
CDR3 protein: CAWSVLGGEQYF

CDR3 length: 13
V gene: TRBV7-9
J gene: TRBJ2-1
CDR3 protein: CASSLAGLREQFF

CDR3 length: 15
V gene: TRBV5-4
J gene: TRBJ2-2
CDR3 protein: CASSAGTGKSGELFF

CDR3 length: 14
V gene: TRBV5-1
J gene: TRBJ2-1
CDR3 protein: CASSLTSGSNEQFF

CDR3 length: 19
V gene: TRBV24-1
J gene: TRBJ2-1
CDR3 protein: CATSDLVSRKGMAYNEQFF

CDR3 length: 18
V gene: TRBV11-2
J gene: TRBJ2-7
CDR3 protein: CASSMAGEVWLVEDEQYF

CDR3 length: 18
V gene: TRBV27
J gene: TRBJ2-6
CDR3 protein: CASRTGGSSISGANVLTF

CDR3 length: 13
V gene: TRBV19
J gene: TRBJ1-4
CDR3 protein: CATEGGANEKLFF

CDR3 length: 15
V gene: TRBV19
J gene: TRBJ1-4
CDR3 protein: CASSIDGTGLRKLFF

CDR3 length: 17
V gene: TRBV14
J gene: TRBJ2-1
CDR3 protein: CASSQDVGQGAYNEQFF

CDR3 length: 13
V gene: TRBV28
J gene: TRBJ2-7
CDR3 protein: CASSLRTGRGQYF

CDR3 length: 15
V gene: TRBV18
J gene: TRBJ1-4
CDR3 protein: CASSANQGSYEKLFF

CDR3 length: 16
V gene: TRBV18
J gene: TRBJ1-4
CDR3 protein: CASSPPEGGSNEKLFF

CDR3 length: 14
V gene: TRBV18
J gene: TRBJ2-7
CDR3 protein: CASSPTGLPYEQYF

CDR3 length: 15
V gene: TRBV5-8
J gene: TRBJ2-5
CDR3 protein: CASSLGFRRQETQYF

CDR3 length: 12
V gene: TRBV28
J gene: TRBJ1-2
CDR3 protein: CASSGPSRGYTF

CDR3 length: 15
V gene: TRBV6-2/TRBV6-3
J gene: TRBJ2-6
CDR3 protein: CASSAQGSGANVLTF

CDR3 length: 14
V gene: TRBV10-3
J gene: TRBJ1-6
CDR3 protein: CAISVREKYSPLHF

CDR3 length: 13
V gene: TRBV19
J gene: TRBJ2-7
CDR3 protein: CASSIKQGYEQYF

CDR3 length: 15
V gene: TRBV12-5
J gene: TRBJ2-1
CDR3 protein: CASGLTSGSYNEQFF

CDR3 length: 13
V gene: TRBV19
J gene: TRBJ1-5
CDR3 protein: CASSTGGRQPQHF

CDR3 length: 13
V gene: TRBV7-9
J gene: TRBJ1-1
CDR3 protein: CASSWGQNTEAFF

CDR3 length: 15
V gene: TRBV5-1
J gene: TRBJ2-7
CDR3 protein: CASSLDGQGAYEQYF

CDR3 length: 16
V gene: TRBV27
J gene: TRBJ2-1
CDR3 protein: CASSSTGGRPYNEQFF

CDR3 length: 12
V gene: TRBV7-2
J gene: TRBJ1-6
CDR3 protein: CASTLVNSPLHF

CDR3 length: 15
V gene: TRBV6-5
J gene: TRBJ1-6
CDR3 protein: CASSRQGDGGSPLHF

CDR3 length: 14
V gene: TRBV19
J gene: TRBJ1-5
CDR3 protein: CASSLQGNAQPQHF

CDR3 length: 13
V gene: TRBV12-3/TRBV12-4
J gene: TRBJ2-3
CDR3 protein: CASRGGGVDTQYF

CDR3 length: 15
V gene: TRBV3-1/TRBV3-2
J gene: TRBJ2-5
CDR3 protein: CASSQDSRGTETQYF

CDR3 length: 16
V gene: TRBV3-1/TRBV3-2
J gene: TRBJ2-1
CDR3 protein: CASSQARKSSYNEQFF

CDR3 length: 13
V gene: TRBV29-1
J gene: TRBJ2-3
CDR3 protein: CSVVGDSTDTQYF

CDR3 length: 14
V gene: TRBV7-2
J gene: TRBJ1-6
CDR3 protein: CASSPGQGASPLHF

CDR3 length: 13
V gene: TRBV7-8
J gene: TRBJ1-2
CDR3 protein: CASSTAGGDGYTF

CDR3 length: 21
V gene: TRBV23-1
J gene: TRBJ2-1
CDR3 protein: CASSHPDRGRGSGASYNEQFF

CDR3 length: 15
V gene: TRBV6-4
J gene: TRBJ2-3
CDR3 protein: CASSERASGTDTQYF

CDR3 length: 14
V gene: TRBV30
J gene: TRBJ2-1
CDR3 protein: CAWSVRRGLGEQFF

CDR3 length: 12
V gene: TRBV20-1
J gene: TRBJ1-2
CDR3 protein: CSASFHSGGYTF

CDR3 length: 19
V gene: TRBV11-2
J gene: TRBJ2-1
CDR3 protein: CASSLDPPFGAGVPNEQFF

CDR3 length: 13
V gene: TRBV2
J gene: TRBJ2-5
CDR3 protein: CASKATVPETQYF

CDR3 length: 14
V gene: TRBV6-5
J gene: TRBJ2-7
CDR3 protein: CATHKQGQVTEQYF